The 5 T cell receptor beta chains reported below all come from one sample, sequenced in a study of blood T cell repertoires in COVID-19 (TCRdb year 2020). Library construction relied on the immunoSEQ multiplex PCR assay. Sourced from immuneACCESS, this table was stored by TCRdb with only in-frame sequences that have V and J called. A share of the clones is absent; for the studies checked, an unresolved V gene accounts for under half, and the remainder has no known explanation. This sample is represented by about 670,000 clones; 85% to 90% of them were singletons. The ten largest account for roughly 0.25% of the sample. Sequenced: peripheral blood. The receptor set was obtained from a woman aged 18-29 years with acute or convalescent COVID-19.

This chain connects TRBV6-5 to TRBJ2-1, with 7 bases aligning to TRBD1. J was trimmed by 0 bases and V by 5 bases; bases with no gene match: 4. This CDR3 comprises 15 residues. Germline-derived CDR1 and CDR2 are MNHEY and SVGAGI. The CDR3 nucleotides read TGTGCCAGCAGTCCGGACAGGTCCTCCTACAATGAGCAGTTCTTC. Protein: CASSPDRSSYNEQFF.

This chain connects TRBV7-9 to TRBJ1-1; TRBD1 matches 10 bases. Germline V lookup: CDR1 SEHNR, CDR2 FQNEAQ (reference sequence). The CDR3 is 15 residues long. With V trimmed by 5 bases and J by 5 bases, 8 bases remained unmatched. CDR3 region: CASSIRQGARTEAFF. The CDR3 DNA reads TGTGCCAGCAGCATAAGACAGGGGGCGAGGACTGAAGCTTTCTTT.

The chain couples TRBV12-3 or TRBV12-4 to TRBJ1-5; perhaps TRBD1 as D (6 bases). The ends were cut back, 8 bases at V and 6 bases at J, with 11 bases in the middle. The CDR3 sequence is 12 residues long. The CDR3: CASRGGVQPQHF. In DNA form, the CDR3 reads TGTGCCAGCCGAGGGGGGGTTCAGCCCCAGCATTTT.

The chain has TRBV24-1 and TRBJ1-5; tentative D call: TRBD1 (6 bases). V lost 5 bases and J 4 bases, leaving 20 bases between the germline ends. CDR3 length: 17 amino acids. Germline lookup yields CDR1 KGHDR and CDR2 SFDVKD. CDR3 bases: TGTGCCACCAGTGCCCTCAGACAGGTTAAGGTTAATCAGCCCCAGCATTTT. Protein sequence: CATSALRQVKVNQPQHF.

The chain combines TRBV7-2 with TRBJ1-2; 7 positions agree with TRBD1. The CDR3 is 16 amino acids. The germline V gene encodes CDR1 SGHTA and CDR2 FQGNSA. Germline trimming cut 0 bases from V and 4 bases from J; bases unmatched to any gene: 8. The CDR3 loop is CASSLAPPRGAYGYTF. CDR3 nucleotide sequence: TGTGCCAGCAGCTTAGCCCCCCCCAGGGGGGCCTATGGCTACACCTTC.